This TCR beta chain is from a study of CD8 T cells in Susac syndrome. When the RNA was reverse transcribed, random hexamers were used with an input of 0.5 to 1 ug. An immunoSEQ multiplex PCR generated amplified TCR beta CDR3 products spanning 54 Vbeta and 13 Jbeta. TCRdb used MiXCR to reprocess the immunoSEQ multiplex PCR reads, holding one entry per CDR3 protein. The data show some 300,000 distinct CDR3 sequences, with 70% to 90% seen just once and around 0.18% held by the top ten. TCR beta sequencing was performed on blood CD8+ and CD4+ T cells. The patients serving as multiple sclerosis controls were treatment-naive. They had stable or active relapsing-remitting disease and fulfilled revised McDonald criteria. Negative isolation was used for CD8+ and CD4+ T cells and FACS enrichment for TEMRA cells. CDR1 is SGDLS, CDR2 YYNGEE, per germline. V lost 3 bases, J lost 5 bases, and 5 bases lay in between. CDR3 length: 11 residues.

The TCR originated in a human donor with multiple sclerosis. The source material was CD8+ T cells from PBMCs. V is TRBV9 and J is TRBJ2-5; a possible D gene is TRBD2 (5 bases). The CDR3 bases are TGTGCCAGCAGCGCGGGGGAGACCCAGTACTTC. Translating gives CASSAGETQYF.